The clone carrying this T cell receptor (beta chain) was picked up many times. The target antigen is unknown. The sample is drawn from a study of identical twins. Whole-study results and caveats: Twin pairs had excess sharing that was weaker in beta out-of-frame sequences. Insertion counts were lower in abundant cord blood beta clonotypes, a trend that memory repertoires did not show.

Trimming stripped 6 bases from V and 1 base from J, with 11 bases between. The CDR3 has 14 residues. Germline V CDR1 and CDR2: SGHTA, FQGNSA. Template switching supplied a universal primer site; unique molecular identifiers were carried on the cDNA. TCRdb recomputed calls from the 5' RACE reads with MiXCR, one row per CDR3 protein. The sample includes 250,000 or so distinct CDR3 sequences, about 9% of them seen just once. This sample was also put to use in a study of yellow fever vaccine responses in identical twins.

This receptor was obtained from a woman between 18 and 30 years old in good health. Sequenced material: CD8+ T cells sorted from blood. V and J are TRBV7-2 and TRBJ2-3; D is undetermined. CDR3 bases: TGTGCCAGCAGTTACGCGTTAGGCACAGATACGCAGTATTTT. It translates to CASSYALGTDTQYF.